This record concerns one TCR beta chain sequence. Its antigen is still unknown. No much larger clone exists at a distance of one base, and base qualities are not known. This specimen belongs to a study of shared clonotypes between healthy human individuals (TCRdb year 2020). Regarding the study in general: Three men and two women, aged 18 to 49 years, made up the cohort. For each donor, CD4 naive and CD4 memory were each given three plates, CD8 naive was given two plates, and CD8 memory was given one plate. Blood TCR repertoires of a handful of healthy adults were deeply sequenced to estimate repertoire size and the extent of clonotype sharing between individuals. Libraries were prepared and TCR repertoires were sequenced by different laboratories using diverse techniques, in order to increase sequencing depth and limit assay-specific biases. Between about 0.94 and 10 billion PBMCs per donor were obtained by leukapheresis.

The donors were healthy, HIV-negative adults with no recently reported acute infections or vaccinations. Every donor was a Caucasian adult living in Nashville, Tennessee, USA. CD4+ T cells were enriched through magnetic negative selection, after which naive cells were positively selected on CD45RA and the remaining negative fraction served as the memory subset. Blood was obtained by leukapheresis, after which PBMCs were separated by Ficoll-Histopaque density gradient centrifugation and cryopreserved in liquid nitrogen vapor phase. Purity and quantity of every magnetically sorted T cell population were checked by analytical flow cytometry. Each sorted fraction had its genomic DNA isolated and then quantified by UV absorbance on a Nanodrop 2000c. The research as a whole found: Across a few donors, around 5.4% of naive CD4, roughly 3.4% of naive CD8, roughly 2.2% of memory CD4, and under 0.45% of memory CD8 clonotypes were shared. The small number of donors limited the genetic and exposure-history diversity represented. Based on pairwise subsampling, the degree of clonotype sharing among donors was expected to be affected by sequencing depth. Only blood was sampled, and tissue TCR repertoires likely differ from those in blood. Naive subsets generally had larger estimated clonotype richness than memory subsets did. Compared with non-shared clonotypes, clonotypes shared by all four sorted-subset donors had higher generation probabilities. Rarefaction of sorted-subset datasets indicated incomplete sequencing despite the large sequencing depth.

V loses 0 bases, J loses 8 bases, and the germline ends lie 11 bases apart. The cysteine opens and the phenylalanine closes a CDR3 of 14 amino acids. Only CDR3 DNA remains: 42 bases, in frame from the first base. Taken from the germline V gene, the CDR1 and CDR2 loops are LGHNA and YNFKEQ. Using the deep immunoSEQ assay, TCR CDR3 regions were amplified from genomic DNA by multiplex PCR. For each cell subset, the extracted genomic DNA was distributed evenly across all wells of several immunoSEQ 96-well plates, and each plate served as one replicate. Each replicate PCR for sorted subsets received roughly 0.2 ug genomic DNA, equal to around 32,000 T cell genomes. Purified libraries were quantified with a Qubit 3.0 fluorometer, sized on a Bioanalyzer 2100, and re-quantified with the KAPA Library Quantification kit. A separate single-read 150-cycle Illumina NextSeq 550 flow cell was used to sequence each immunoSEQ 96-well plate. On the study's bioinformatics: The immunoSEQ output contained only junctional sequences without quality scores, so filtering could not match that applied to full-length reads. To assign V/J genes and CDR3, sequences were annotated against IMGT germline references using PyIR, a Python wrapper for IgBLAST v1.9. Any read was removed if the V/J assignment was weak (E-value above 1e-6), the CDR3 was missing, or the read contained stop codons, out-of-frame junctions, or ambiguous translated residues. V3J clonotypes were defined by identical inferred V gene, J gene, and CDR3 amino acid sequence. Percentage overlap between repertoires was calculated by dividing the number of shared unique clonotypes by the size of the smaller repertoire. Three approaches were used to assess repertoire richness: RTK rarefaction, the Chao1 estimator, and Recon v2.1 estimates of unobserved clonotypes. OLGA was used to compute generation probabilities for all TCRbeta clonotypes that the gDNA method yielded from a few donors. Not all clones reach the TCRdb copy of this immuneACCESS table, which keeps in-frame sequences only. Checked studies attribute under half of the gap to unresolved V genes and leave the rest unexplained. V, J and clone size derive from that table, while D and trimming were established from the DNA sequence. The sample contains approximately 720,000 clones, 55% to 75% of them found a single time. Under 2% of the sample lies in the top ten.

This clonotype was sampled from a woman in her thirties in good health. This receptor chain uses TRBV4-2 and TRBJ2-4; the D gene lacks a confident call. Sequenced: memory CD4+ T cells sorted from blood. The sample's cell subset or site label, in plain terms: CD45RA-negative fraction. The DNA is as follows: TGTGCCAGCAGCCAAGAGGGAAATGGGGACATTCAGTACTTC. The encoded protein is CASSQEGNGDIQYF.